Following are 8 T cell receptor beta chains from one sample sequenced in a study of somatic mutations in cytotoxic T cells in rheumatoid arthritis. Profiled with immunoSEQ multiplex PCR; TCRdb holds only in-frame clones, not every one. The data show around 29,000 clones, approximately 78% seen once. The source material was CD8+ T cells sorted from blood. The receptors stem from an adult with rheumatoid arthritis.

The chain combines TRBV27 with TRBJ1-5, with unresolved D. CDR3 length: 13 residues. Germline lookup yields CDR1 MNHEY and CDR2 SMNVEV (reference sequence). V was cut by 5 bases and J by 6 bases, with 11 bases left in between. The CDR3 DNA reads as TGTGCCAGCAGTCCGGGCCCAGGTCAGCCCCAGCATTTT. This gives the protein CASSPGPGQPQHF.

V is TRBV7-9 and J is TRBJ1-4; D might be TRBD1 (5 bases). Germline V gene data show CDR1 as SEHNR and CDR2 as FQNEAQ (reference sequence). V dropped 4 bases and J dropped 10 bases, with 13 bases sitting between them. This CDR3 comprises 13 residues. The CDR3 region has the DNA TGTGCCAGCAGCTCCGAAGGACAAACAAAACTGTTTTTT. It encodes CASSSEGQTKLFF.

This clone was recorded once. The rearrangement joins TRBV27 to TRBJ2-7; the D is unclear. CDR3 size: 15 residues. With 4 bases removed from V and 0 bases from J, the gap between germline ends came to 13 bases. In germline, CDR1 is MNHEY, CDR2 SMNVEV (reference sequence). The CDR3 is CASSSSRTSSYEQYF. For the CDR3, the DNA is TGTGCCAGCAGTTCGTCGCGGACGAGCTCCTACGAGCAGTACTTC.

The V gene is TRBV7-9, the J gene TRBJ1-2; D is perhaps TRBD1 (5 bases). Trimming took off 5 bases at V and 2 bases at J, with 18 bases between the two ends. CDR3 length: 16 amino acids. The germline CDR1 and CDR2 sequences are SEHNR and FQNEAQ (reference sequence). The CDR3: CASSPSQGPRNYGYTF. CDR3 sequence (DNA): TGTGCCAGCAGCCCATCCCAGGGTCCTCGAAACTATGGCTACACCTTC.

This rearrangement joins TRBV6-1 to TRBJ2-7; the match to TRBD1 covers 7 bases. CDR1 and CDR2 (germline): MNHNS, SASEGT. The V segment lost 3 bases and the J segment 3 bases; nucleotides outside the gene matches: 8. CDR3 length: 15 amino acids. CDR3 sequence reads: CASSDRDRVIYEQYF. In DNA form, the CDR3 reads TGTGCCAGCAGTGACCGTGACAGGGTAATCTACGAGCAGTACTTC.

The CDR3 reads CASSLVTGREQFF. CDR3 nucleotide sequence: TGTGCCAGCAGCTTAGTGACGGGTCGTGAGCAGTTCTTC. The chain joins TRBV11-2 to TRBJ2-1, with no clear D. CDR1 SGHAT and CDR2 FQNNGV come from the germline V gene. This CDR3 comprises 13 residues. Trimming took off 1 base at V and 9 bases at J, with 10 bases between the two ends.

The chain combines TRBV6-1 with TRBJ1-4; 7 bases fit TRBD1. This CDR3 is built from 18 residues. J was trimmed by 6 bases and V by 2 bases; bases with no gene match: 15. Germline CDR1 and CDR2: MNHNS and SASEGT. The CDR3 DNA sequence: TGTGCCAGCAGTGAATTGACCGGACAGGCCCTAGGGCATGAAAAACTGTTTTTT. This gives the protein CASSELTGQALGHEKLFF.

This clone was counted only a few times. The CDR3 nucleotides read TGTGCCAGCAGCGGACCCTCCCCCATATATTTT. This sequence encodes CASSGPSPIYF. The rearrangement links TRBV7-2 to TRBJ1-3; D is unclear. This CDR3 has 11 amino acids. Deletions cut 5 bases from V and 11 bases from J, with 10 bases between. Germline CDR1 and CDR2: SGHTA and FQGNSA.